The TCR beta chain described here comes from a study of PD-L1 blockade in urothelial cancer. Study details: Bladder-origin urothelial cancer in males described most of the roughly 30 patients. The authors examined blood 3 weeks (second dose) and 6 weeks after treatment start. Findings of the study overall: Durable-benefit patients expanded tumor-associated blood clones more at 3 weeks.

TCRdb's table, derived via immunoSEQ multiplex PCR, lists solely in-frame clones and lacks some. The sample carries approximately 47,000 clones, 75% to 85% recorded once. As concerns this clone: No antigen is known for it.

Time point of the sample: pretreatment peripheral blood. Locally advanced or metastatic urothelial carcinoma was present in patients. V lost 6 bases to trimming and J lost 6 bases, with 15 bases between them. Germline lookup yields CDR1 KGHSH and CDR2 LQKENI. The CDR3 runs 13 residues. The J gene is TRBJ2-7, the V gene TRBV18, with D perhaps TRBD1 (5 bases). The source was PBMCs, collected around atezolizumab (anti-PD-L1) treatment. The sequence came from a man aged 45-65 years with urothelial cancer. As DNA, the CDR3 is TGTGCCAGCTCTCAAGGGGTCTCGGGCGAGCAGTACGTC. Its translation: CASSQGVSGEQYV.